These 10 T cell receptor beta chains share one sample of origin, sequenced in a study of shared clonotypes between healthy human individuals. Sequenced by immunoSEQ multiplex PCR; TCRdb stores in-frame clones only, minus some. Found here are millions of clones, 85% to 95% of them singletons; the top ten hold about 0.41%. Sequencing was carried out using naive CD4+ T cells from PBMCs. The subset denotes: CD45RA+ positively selected. These receptor sequences come from a man aged 18 to 29 in good health. Some clones in this sample may be carry-over from other donors' samples.

V is TRBV6-5 and J is TRBJ2-7, with D perhaps matching TRBD1 (6 bases). The CDR3 length is 16 residues. Trimming left V 0 bases short and J 5 bases short, with 17 bases between. The V gene's germline CDR1 is MNHEY and CDR2 SVGAGI. The CDR3 sequence is CASSYSGYRDVHEQYF. CDR3 nucleotide sequence: TGTGCCAGCAGTTACTCGGGGTACAGGGACGTCCACGAGCAGTACTTC.

The chain uses TRBV28 and TRBJ1-4, with a weak D call TRBD1 (5 bases). This CDR3 comprises 16 residues. Germline values: CDR1 MDHEN, CDR2 SYDVKM. V lost 4 bases to trimming and J lost 6 bases, with 18 bases between them. CDR3 DNA sequence: TGTGCCAGCAGTTCCCGGGGGTTTGGGACGGATGAAAAACTGTTTTTT. Its translation is CASSSRGFGTDEKLFF.

The chain joins TRBV5-1 to TRBJ2-5; tentative D call: TRBD1 (6 bases). Trimming took 5 bases from V and 5 from J, leaving 16 bases between them. There are 14 residues in the CDR3. Germline V CDR1 and CDR2: SGHRS, YFSETQ. The CDR3 protein is CASRSGATQETQYF. The CDR3 nucleotides are TGCGCCAGCAGATCAGGGGCCACCCAGGAGACCCAGTACTTC.

This clone is a singleton in its sample. V and J are TRBV6-1 and TRBJ1-1, with 7 bases identical to TRBD1. From germline, CDR1 is MNHNS and CDR2 SASEGT. V trimming: 4 bases; J trimming: 7 bases; junction bases outside the gene matches: 9. The CDR3 spans 14 residues. CDR3 nucleotides: TGTGCCAGCAGTGGAAGACTGACAGGGAATGAAGCTTTCTTT. Its protein product is CASSGRLTGNEAFF.

The V gene is TRBV6-1, the J gene TRBJ2-5; TRBD1 aligns across 7 bases. V lost 6 bases, J lost 1 base, and 5 bases stayed unmatched. CDR1 is MNHNS and CDR2 is SASEGT in the germline V gene. This CDR3 has 14 amino acids. The CDR3 nucleotides are TGTGCCAGCAGCCGGTCAGGGGGCCAAGAGACCCAGTACTTC. This gives the protein CASSRSGGQETQYF.

The V gene is TRBV19, the J gene TRBJ1-5; D is uncertain. This CDR3 spans 15 amino acids. V lost 3 bases, J lost 1 base, and 10 bases lay in between. The V gene's germline CDR1 is LNHDA and CDR2 SQIVND (reference sequence). CDR3 sequence reads: CASSMWGISNQPQHF. The CDR3 region has the DNA TGTGCCAGTAGTATGTGGGGAATAAGCAATCAGCCCCAGCATTTT.

This chain connects TRBV5-1 to TRBJ1-2; D perhaps matches TRBD1 (5 bases). V lost 2 bases and J lost 8, with 10 bases in between. The CDR3 runs 12 residues. Germline assignment: CDR1 SGHRS and CDR2 YFSETQ. The CDR3 DNA reads TGCGCCAGCAGCTTAATGGGGCAGGGCTACACCTTC. This gives the protein CASSLMGQGYTF.

This sequence joins TRBV27 and TRBJ2-7, with 7 bases fitting TRBD1. CDR3 length: 15 residues. Germline V gene sequence: CDR1 MNHEY, CDR2 SMNVEV (reference sequence). J was trimmed by 2 bases and V by 10 bases; bases with no gene match: 14. This chain's CDR3 is CANQPRGQKTYEQYF. CDR3 nucleotide sequence: TGTGCCAACCAACCACGGGGACAGAAGACCTACGAGCAGTACTTC.

V usage is TRBV7-9 and J usage is TRBJ2-5; D gene uncertain. The length of the CDR3 is 11 residues. The germline V gene encodes CDR1 SEHNR and CDR2 FQNEAQ (reference sequence). V lost 2 bases and J lost 7, with 5 bases in between. The CDR3 loop reads CASSLLGTQYF. The DNA of the CDR3 is TGTGCCAGCAGCTTATTGGGGACCCAGTACTTC.

This chain connects TRBV2 to TRBJ1-2, with D possibly matching TRBD1 (6 bases). Trimming shortened V by 8 bases and J by 4 bases, and 8 bases separated the two germline ends. The CDR3 runs to 11 residues. In germline, CDR1 is SNHLY, CDR2 FYNNEI. CDR3 in amino acids: CASWGAYGYTF. The CDR3 nucleotides are TGTGCCAGCTGGGGGGCCTATGGCTACACCTTC.